The 19 T cell receptor beta chains given below trace back to one sample, sequenced in a study of cytomegalovirus exposure and HLA in healthy donors. Both 60 Vbeta primers and 13 Jbeta primers went into the PCR. Method: immunoSEQ multiplex PCR; TCRdb's copy keeps in-frame clones and lacks some. This sample has roughly 100,000 clones, with less than 85% found just once. Sequencing was carried out using PBMCs. The receptors derive from a man in his forties in good health and CMV-seropositive.

This clone was counted only a few times. The chain recombines TRBV7-2 with TRBJ1-2; D is perhaps TRBD1 (6 bases). Germline V CDR1 and CDR2: SGHTA, FQGNSA. The V end lost 9 bases, the J end lost 6 bases, and 17 bases lay between the germline ends. The length of the CDR3 is 13 residues. The DNA for the CDR3 is TGTGCCAGTCTTACTAGGGGGTCGGATGGCTACACCTTC. This translates into CASLTRGSDGYTF.

The chain has TRBV4-3 and TRBJ1-3; D unclear. The CDR3 is made up of 15 amino acids. Germline V gene data show CDR1 as LGHNA and CDR2 as YSLEER. The V end lost 1 base, the J end lost 4 bases, and 11 bases lay between the germline ends. The CDR3 coding sequence is TGCGCCAGCAGCCAAGGGCGGGGTGCAGGAAACACCATATATTTT. This translates into CASSQGRGAGNTIYF.

The V gene is TRBV4-2, the J gene TRBJ2-7; 8 bases agree with TRBD2. V was clipped by 0 bases and J by 0 bases; unmatched bases: 1. This CDR3 is 15 amino acids long. Germline lookup yields CDR1 LGHNA and CDR2 YNFKEQ. CDR3 in amino acids: CASSQERGGSYEQYF. The CDR3 region has the DNA TGTGCCAGCAGCCAAGAACGGGGGGGCTCCTACGAGCAGTACTTC.

This chain uses TRBV7-9 with TRBJ2-5; 10 bases are shared with TRBD1. Unmatched junction bases numbered 7, after V lost 2 bases and J lost 4 bases. Germline V lookup: CDR1 SEHNR, CDR2 FQNEAQ (reference sequence). The CDR3 loop spans 16 amino acids. The CDR3 sequence: CASSLFGTGVVETQYF. CDR3 DNA sequence: TGTGCCAGCAGCTTATTTGGGACAGGGGTTGTAGAGACCCAGTACTTC.

This rearrangement joins TRBV6-1 to TRBJ1-6; possible D gene TRBD1, 6 bases. Looked up from germline, CDR1 is MNHNS and CDR2 is SASEGT. This CDR3 spans 15 amino acids. V lost 10 bases and J lost 3, with 16 bases in between. This CDR3 is CANSAGADYNSPLHF. The CDR3 DNA follows: TGTGCCAACAGCGCAGGGGCAGACTATAATTCACCCCTCCACTTT.

This clone showed up just a few times. The gene calls are TRBV7-8 and TRBJ1-1; 7 bases line up with TRBD1. The V segment lost 11 bases and the J segment 12 bases; nucleotides outside the gene matches: 21. Germline assignment: CDR1 SGHVS and CDR2 FQNEAQ. The CDR3 has 14 amino acids. The CDR3 region is CAYRLGRQGKRTFF. Here the CDR3 DNA reads TGTGCCTACCGGCTCGGTCGACAGGGCAAACGAACTTTCTTT.

The J gene is TRBJ2-3, the V gene TRBV28; TRBD2 matches at 9 bases. V was clipped by 3 bases and J by 0 bases; unmatched bases: 4. Per the germline V gene, CDR1 is MDHEN and CDR2 is SYDVKM. CDR3 size: 16 residues. The CDR3 sequence: CASSFRLAESTDTQYF. CDR3 coding DNA: TGTGCCAGCAGTTTCCGACTAGCGGAGAGCACAGATACGCAGTATTTT.

The rearrangement uses TRBV6-5 and TRBJ2-1; D gene uncertain. Germline V gene sequence: CDR1 MNHEY, CDR2 SVGAGI. This CDR3 is built from 14 residues. Trimming removed 2 bases from V and 0 bases from J, with 5 bases in between. This CDR3 reads CASSYSDSYNEQFF. The DNA of the CDR3 is TGTGCCAGCAGTTACAGCGACTCCTACAATGAGCAGTTCTTC.

The chain carries TRBV4-1 and TRBJ1-5, with D unclear. The length of the CDR3 is 15 residues. With 1 base removed from V and 2 bases from J, the gap between germline ends came to 9 bases. Looked up from germline, CDR1 is MGHRA and CDR2 is YSYEKL. The CDR3 loop is CASSQVEGGNQPQHF. In DNA form, the CDR3 reads TGCGCCAGCAGCCAAGTGGAGGGAGGCAATCAGCCCCAGCATTTT.

The count of this clone is one. This chain joins TRBV18 and TRBJ2-7; 8 positions agree with TRBD1. J lost 5 bases, V lost 3 bases, and 6 bases had no gene match. This CDR3 region has 14 residues. Germline CDR1 is KGHSH and CDR2 is LQKENI. CDR3 bases: TGTGCCAGCTCACCCTCGGCAGGGGGCGACGAGCAGTACTTC. This translates into CASSPSAGGDEQYF.

The count of this clone is one. The chain has TRBV5-6 and TRBJ1-2, with 10 bases identical to TRBD1. V dropped 3 bases and J dropped 8; count of bases not matched to a gene: 13. From germline, CDR1 is SGHDT and CDR2 YYEEEE. CDR3 size: 16 residues. CDR3 in amino acids: CASSSGLRQGAQGYTF. The CDR3 DNA reads TGTGCCAGCAGCTCGGGACTACGACAGGGGGCGCAAGGCTACACCTTC.

V gene TRBV11-3 combines with J gene TRBJ2-1, with 10 bases identical to TRBD2. Germline CDR1 is SGHNT and CDR2 is YENEEA. The CDR3 is 15 residues long. V lost 6 bases, J lost 3 bases, and 5 bases stayed unmatched. The CDR3 region is CASSLAGAFYNEQFF. In DNA, the CDR3 is TGTGCCAGCAGTCTAGCGGGAGCGTTCTACAATGAGCAGTTCTTC.

V is TRBV7-9 and J is TRBJ2-5, with D possibly matching TRBD2 (5 bases). The V and J ends lost 2 bases and 4 bases respectively, with 8 bases between them. The CDR3 has 13 residues. Germline assignment: CDR1 SEHNR and CDR2 FQNEAQ (reference sequence). The CDR3 spells CASSLRGSETQYF. The CDR3 DNA follows: TGTGCCAGCAGCTTAAGAGGGTCAGAGACCCAGTACTTC.

A few counts support this clone. Written as DNA, the CDR3 is TGTGCCAGCAGTGCAGGCGGGCCGCTCTTGGAGACCCAGTACTTC. Protein product: CASSAGGPLLETQYF. This chain links TRBV6-1 with TRBJ2-5, with TRBD2 as a possible D gene (5 bases). Germline V gene lookup returns CDR1 MNHNS and CDR2 SASEGT. This CDR3 has 15 amino acids. Trimming shortened V by 4 bases and J by 5 bases, and 17 bases separated the two germline ends.

The chain recombines TRBV5-5 with TRBJ2-4; D is undetermined. Germline V gene lookup returns CDR1 SGHKS and CDR2 YYEKEE (reference sequence). CDR3 length: 16 amino acids. V lost 2 bases and J 2 bases, leaving 14 bases between the germline ends. The CDR3 loop is CASSFESIVSKNIQYF. For the CDR3, the DNA is TGTGCCAGCAGCTTTGAGTCAATCGTGTCCAAAAACATTCAGTACTTC.

This chain uses TRBV7-9 with TRBJ1-5, with TRBD1 as a possible D gene (6 bases). Germline V lookup: CDR1 SEHNR, CDR2 FQNEAQ (reference sequence). The CDR3 totals 14 residues. V shed 5 bases and J shed 5 bases, with 13 bases lying between them. In DNA, the CDR3 is TGTGCCAGCAGCCGAGGGGGGGGTTATCAGCCCCAGCATTTT. Protein sequence: CASSRGGGYQPQHF.

This chain links TRBV5-1 with TRBJ1-2; no reliable D call. Trimming removed 2 bases from V and 6 bases from J, with 14 bases in between. CDR3 size: 14 residues. Germline V gene data show CDR1 as SGHRS and CDR2 as YFSETQ. The CDR3 region is CASSLEGRTNGYTF. CDR3 DNA: TGCGCCAGCAGCTTAGAGGGCCGCACTAATGGCTACACCTTC.

This clone was detected only a few times. The chain recombines TRBV5-8 with TRBJ2-5; no clear D. The CDR3 is 15 residues long. The germline gives CDR1 SGHTS, CDR2 YDEGEE. Trimming stripped 1 base from V and 1 base from J, with 11 bases between. The CDR3 reads CASSLLNSLQETQYF. CDR3 nucleotides: TGTGCCAGCAGCTTGCTTAACAGTCTCCAAGAGACCCAGTACTTC.

The chain employs TRBV10-1 and TRBJ2-1; 9 bases match TRBD2. V shed 2 bases and J 8 bases; nucleotides not matched to a gene: 7. Germline CDR1 reads WNHNN; CDR2 reads SYGVQD (reference sequence). The CDR3 is made up of 15 amino acids. This chain's CDR3 is CASSETLAGTHEQFF. Written as DNA, the CDR3 is TGCGCCAGCAGTGAGACGCTAGCGGGAACCCATGAGCAGTTCTTC.